This passage covers 24 T cell receptor beta chains from one sample sequenced in a study of cytomegalovirus exposure and HLA in healthy donors. The PCR had 60 Vbeta and 13 Jbeta primers. Measured with immunoSEQ multiplex PCR; TCRdb has only the in-frame clones, and not every one. The sample holds approximately 210,000 clones; about 79% are singletons and the top ten take approximately 1.8%. What was sequenced was PBMCs. The receptors originated from a male donor in good health and CMV-seronegative.

This sequence joins TRBV5-4 and TRBJ1-2; D remains ambiguous. Germline values: CDR1 SGHNT, CDR2 YYREEE (reference sequence). The ends were cut back, 5 bases at V and 5 bases at J, with 7 bases in the middle. CDR3 length: 11 amino acids. Here the CDR3 DNA reads TGTGCCAGCAGGGGCGATTATGGCTACACCTTC. Amino acid sequence: CASRGDYGYTF.

This clone was counted a single time. This chain connects TRBV7-3 to TRBJ2-3, with 12 positions matching TRBD2. Per germline, CDR1 SGHTA and CDR2 FQGTGA. J lost 5 bases, V lost 5 bases, and 2 bases had no gene match. This CDR3 has 14 amino acids. The CDR3 here is CASSRGLAGDTQYF. Here the CDR3 DNA reads TGTGCCAGCAGCCGGGGACTAGCGGGAGATACGCAGTATTTT.

This clone showed up just a few times. The chain combines TRBV10-3 with TRBJ2-5; 8 nucleotides align to TRBD1. The trim removed 4 bases at V and 4 bases at J, leaving 8 bases unmatched. The CDR3 is 15 residues long. Germline CDR1 and CDR2: ENHRY and SYGVKD. CDR3 sequence (DNA): TGTGCCATCAGTGGTCAACAGGGGGTCCCAGAGACCCAGTACTTC. Its translation: CAISGQQGVPETQYF.

The chain recombines TRBV5-1 with TRBJ1-2; TRBD1 matches at 9 bases. After removal of 4 bases from V and 4 bases from J, the junction contained 5 bases not matched to a gene. CDR3 length: 14 amino acids. In germline, CDR1 is SGHRS, CDR2 YFSETQ. The CDR3 is CASSEDRGVYGYTF. Written as DNA, the CDR3 is TGCGCCAGCAGCGAGGACAGGGGAGTCTATGGCTACACCTTC.

This clone occurred a few times. The chain couples TRBV5-4 to TRBJ2-7; a possible D gene is TRBD1 (6 bases). CDR3 size: 13 residues. Germline V gene data show CDR1 as SGHNT and CDR2 as YYREEE (reference sequence). The ends were cut back, 4 bases at V and 5 bases at J, with 13 bases in the middle. The DNA of the CDR3 is TGTGCCAGCAGCCCCCCGGGACACCACGAGCAGTACTTC. Translation: CASSPPGHHEQYF.

This chain's CDR3 is CATSRTGTADYEKLFF. CDR3 DNA: TGTGCCACCAGCAGGACCGGGACAGCGGATTATGAAAAACTGTTTTTT. The gene calls are TRBV15 and TRBJ1-4; TRBD1 matches 7 bases. The CDR3 is made up of 16 amino acids. V shed 3 bases, J shed 6 bases, and the junction held 10 bases outside the gene matches. Germline loops: CDR1 LNHNV, CDR2 YYDKDF (reference sequence).

The rearrangement uses TRBV6-5 and TRBJ2-7; 12 bases are shared with TRBD2. V trimming: 10 bases; J trimming: 9 bases; junction bases outside the gene matches: 7. The CDR3 consists of 12 residues. Looked up from germline, CDR1 is MNHEY and CDR2 is SVGAGI. The CDR3 here is CATRTSGIRQYF. The CDR3, as DNA: TGTGCCACCCGGACTAGCGGGATTCGGCAGTACTTC.

This clone has only one observation. The chain carries TRBV5-1 and TRBJ1-2; D unclear. Germline values: CDR1 SGHRS, CDR2 YFSETQ. CDR3 length: 14 amino acids. Trimming pared 0 bases from V and 4 bases from J, leaving 10 bases between. The CDR3 DNA reads as TGCGCCAGCAGCTTGGATAGGGAGCTCTATGGCTACACCTTC. This sequence encodes CASSLDRELYGYTF.

The rearrangement joins TRBV19 to TRBJ2-3, with D perhaps TRBD1 (6 bases). Trimming shortened V by 5 bases and J by 2 bases, and 14 bases separated the two germline ends. CDR3 length: 15 amino acids. Germline-derived CDR1 and CDR2 are LNHDA and SQIVND (reference sequence). CDR3 region: CASSGGGHHTDTQYF. As DNA, the CDR3 is TGTGCCAGTAGTGGGGGCGGACACCACACAGATACGCAGTATTTT.

This rearrangement joins TRBV6-5 to TRBJ1-1; D is unresolved. Germline V gene sequence: CDR1 MNHEY, CDR2 SVGAGI. V was pared by 5 bases and J by 2 bases, with 6 bases between. The CDR3 length is 12 residues. The CDR3 DNA sequence: TGTGCCAGCAGTAACAGTAACACTGAAGCTTTCTTT. It codes for CASSNSNTEAFF.

The chain carries TRBV7-9 and TRBJ1-1; TRBD1 is a possible D gene (6 bases). V lost 5 bases to trimming and J lost 4 bases, with 14 bases between them. Germline V gene lookup returns CDR1 SEHNR and CDR2 FQNEAQ (reference sequence). CDR3 length: 14 residues. DNA of the CDR3: TGTGCCAGCAGCGACCCCAGGGGTGGCACTGAAGCTTTCTTT. This codes for CASSDPRGGTEAFF.

This clone has a single count. The chain links TRBV5-1 to TRBJ2-6, with 9 bases that match TRBD1. Looked up from germline, CDR1 is SGHRS and CDR2 is YFSETQ. This CDR3 spans 15 amino acids. The V segment lost 5 bases and the J segment 11 bases; nucleotides outside the gene matches: 11. The CDR3 DNA follows: TGCGCCAGCAGTTCATGGGACAGGGCCTTGGACGTCCTGACTTTC. Translating it yields CASSSWDRALDVLTF.

The chain combines TRBV4-2 with TRBJ2-7, with 9 bases matching TRBD1. The germline V gene has CDR1 LGHNA and CDR2 YNFKEQ. The CDR3 contains 19 residues. Unmatched junction bases numbered 12, after V lost 0 bases and J lost 0 bases. The CDR3 nucleotides read TGTGCCAGCAGCCAAGATATAGGGGGACAGGGAAGGAGCTCCTACGAGCAGTACTTC. Translation gives CASSQDIGGQGRSSYEQYF.

The chain is built from TRBV27 and TRBJ2-7; possibly TRBD1 for D (5 bases). V was trimmed by 2 bases and J by 0 bases, leaving 8 bases between them. The germline V gene encodes CDR1 MNHEY and CDR2 SMNVEV (reference sequence). The CDR3 length is 14 residues. CDR3 in DNA: TGTGCCAGCAGTTTAAGGGGTTTCTCCTACGAGCAGTACTTC. This codes for CASSLRGFSYEQYF.

V usage is TRBV27 and J usage is TRBJ2-1, with TRBD1 matching over 8 bases. The CDR3 is made up of 14 amino acids. Unmatched junction bases numbered 1, after V lost 6 bases and J lost 0 bases. The germline V gene encodes CDR1 MNHEY and CDR2 SMNVEV (reference sequence). DNA for the CDR3: TGTGCCAGCAGGGACAGGGACTCCTACAATGAGCAGTTCTTC. Its protein product is CASRDRDSYNEQFF.

The V call is TRBV5-8, the J call TRBJ1-5; D perhaps matches TRBD1 (5 bases). CDR3 length: 14 amino acids. Trimming shortened V by 2 bases and J by 7 bases, and 13 bases separated the two germline ends. Looked up from germline, CDR1 is SGHTS and CDR2 is YDEGEE. The CDR3 coding sequence is TGTGCCAGCAGCTTCTTTAAGGGGTCACAGCCCCAGCATTTT. It encodes CASSFFKGSQPQHF.

The chain recombines TRBV7-6 with TRBJ2-2; 8 bases align to TRBD2. V dropped 1 base and J dropped 5; count of bases not matched to a gene: 12. The CDR3 consists of 18 residues. Germline lookup yields CDR1 SGHVS and CDR2 FNYEAQ. CDR3 sequence reads: CASSLGVAGSSGTGELFF. CDR3 DNA sequence: TGTGCCAGCAGCTTAGGGGTAGCGGGGTCGTCGGGTACCGGGGAGCTGTTTTTT.

The chain is built from TRBV19 and TRBJ1-2; 9 nucleotides agree with TRBD1. The germline V gene encodes CDR1 LNHDA and CDR2 SQIVND (reference sequence). The V gene end was trimmed by 4 bases and the J gene end by 7 bases; junction bases not matched to a gene: 10. The CDR3 contains 15 residues. CDR3 bases: TGTGCCAGTAGTACCTCCACAGGGGGCGCGGGTGGCTACACCTTC. Amino acid sequence: CASSTSTGGAGGYTF.

The chain carries TRBV7-2 and TRBJ2-7; the match to TRBD2 covers 11 bases. The V gene's germline CDR1 is SGHTA and CDR2 FQGNSA. This CDR3 is built from 16 residues. The junction had 9 bases not matched to a gene; V was cut back by 7 bases and J by 1 base. The CDR3 bases are TGTGCCAGCACTTTCACTAGCGGGGGCCAATCCTACGAGCAGTACTTC. Translating gives CASTFTSGGQSYEQYF. Supplemented by reference TRBV7-2 and TRBJ2-7, the full variable domain reads GAGVSQSPSNKVTEKGKDVELRCDPISGHTALYWYRQSLGQGLEFLIYFQGNSAPDKSGLPSDRFSAERTGGSVSTLTIQRTQQEDSAVYLCASTFTSGGQSYEQYFGPGTRLTVT.

The chain links TRBV21-1 to TRBJ2-1; TRBD2 is the table's D call and was not checked against the DNA. TRBV21-1 has pseudogene status. The CDR3 spans 19 residues. The CDR3 DNA sequence: TGTGCCAGCAGCAAAGCGTTTGGGACTAGCGGCGGTCGAGGTATCGAGCAGTTCTTC. This sequence encodes CASSKAFGTSGGRGIEQFF.

The genes are TRBV5-8 and TRBJ2-6; 7 bases align to TRBD1. V shed 2 bases, J shed 0 bases, and the junction held 5 bases outside the gene matches. Looked up from germline, CDR1 is SGHTS and CDR2 is YDEGEE. The CDR3 is made up of 17 amino acids. The CDR3 sequence: CASSFETGHSGANVLTF. CDR3 in DNA: TGTGCCAGCAGCTTCGAGACAGGGCACTCTGGGGCCAACGTCCTGACTTTC.

The V and J genes are TRBV5-1 and TRBJ2-3, with 9 bases identical to TRBD2. This CDR3 is built from 15 residues. Trimming removed 0 bases from V and 1 base from J; junction bases left unmatched: 0. Germline CDR1 SGHRS, CDR2 YFSETQ. The CDR3 is CASSLERGGTDTQYF. In DNA form, the CDR3 reads TGCGCCAGCAGCTTGGAGCGGGGGGGCACAGATACGCAGTATTTT.

This rearrangement joins TRBV27 to TRBJ1-1; weak D call: TRBD1 (6 bases). This CDR3 comprises 11 residues. Trimming shortened V by 8 bases and J by 5 bases, and 9 bases separated the two germline ends. Looked up from germline, CDR1 is MNHEY and CDR2 is SMNVEV (reference sequence). The CDR3 loop is CASVQGTEAFF. CDR3 in DNA: TGTGCCAGCGTACAGGGAACTGAAGCTTTCTTT.

The CDR3 DNA reads TGCGCCAGCAGCTTGCCTCCTGGGGCGGGGGGCCGCGAGCAGTACTTC. Amino acids: CASSLPPGAGGREQYF. The V gene is TRBV5-1, the J gene TRBJ2-7; 8 bases line up with TRBD2. V gave up 1 base and J gave up 6 bases; unmatched junction bases: 12. Germline V gene sequence: CDR1 SGHRS, CDR2 YFSETQ. This CDR3 comprises 16 residues.